This T cell receptor beta chain derives from a study of control samples from healthy donors and cancer patients. The data were produced by immunoSEQ multiplex PCR, yet TCRdb's version contains in-frame clones alone and is incomplete. This table holds over 150,000 clones, 90% to 95% found once. Between the trimmed V and J ends, which lost 2 bases and 3 bases, there was a span of 8 bases. Germline-derived CDR1 and CDR2 are SGHDT and YYEEEE. The CDR3 extends over 13 amino acids. The chain links TRBV5-6 to TRBJ1-1; D remains ambiguous. The source material was blood. The origin of this receptor is a young woman in good health. The CDR3 spells CASSFRADTEAFF. CDR3 nucleotides: TGTGCCAGCAGCTTCCGAGCCGACACTGAAGCTTTCTTT.